Listed below are T cell receptor beta chains from one sample, sequenced in a study of technical replicates of blood from a few donors. The table came from immunoSEQ multiplex PCR; TCRdb's copy has only in-frame clones and leaves some out. The sample has tens of thousands of clones, 91% seen once. The sample was T cells isolated from PBMCs. The receptors were gathered from a human donor in good health. Some clones in this sample may be carry-over from other donors' samples. The CDR3 runs from the conserved cysteine through the conserved F or W. The order of the fields is J gene, CDR3 length, D gene, clone size, V gene, CDR3 DNA, CDR3 protein. D genes are given only for firm matches. Clone size, where shown, is once, few, many, or a class for clones that have expanded.

j_gene: TRBJ2-7; len: 14; d_gene: TRBD1; abundance: -; v_gene: TRBV11-2; CDR3nt: TGTGCCAGCAGCTTGGGACAGGGCCGCTACGAGCAGTACTTC; CDR3aa: CASSLGQGRYEQYF
j_gene: TRBJ2-3; len: 15; d_gene: -; abundance: -; v_gene: TRBV6-1; CDR3nt: TGTGCCAGCAGAGAAGGAGTTTATAGCACAGATACGCAGTATTTT; CDR3aa: CASREGVYSTDTQYF
j_gene: TRBJ1-2; len: 11; d_gene: -; abundance: -; v_gene: TRBV28; CDR3nt: TGTGCCAGCAGCACCCTATTCAGCTACACCTTC; CDR3aa: CASSTLFSYTF
j_gene: TRBJ2-1; len: 14; d_gene: TRBD2; abundance: -; v_gene: TRBV10-3; CDR3nt: TGTGCCATCACCGGGACTAGCGTCTACAATGAGCAGTTCTTC; CDR3aa: CAITGTSVYNEQFF
j_gene: TRBJ2-3; len: 15; d_gene: TRBD1; abundance: -; v_gene: TRBV5-1; CDR3nt: TGCGCCAGCAGCTTAGGACAGGGTAACGCAGATACGCAGTATTTT; CDR3aa: CASSLGQGNADTQYF
j_gene: TRBJ2-3; len: 16; d_gene: TRBD1; abundance: -; v_gene: TRBV5-4; CDR3nt: TGTGCCAGCAGCTTGCTCCGGGACAGGGGGACAGATACGCAGTATTTT; CDR3aa: CASSLLRDRGTDTQYF
j_gene: TRBJ2-1; len: 15; d_gene: -; abundance: -; v_gene: TRBV7-2; CDR3nt: TGTGCCAGCAGCTTAGCGAGGCGCCCCTACAATGAGCAGTTCTTC; CDR3aa: CASSLARRPYNEQFF
j_gene: TRBJ2-4; len: 12; d_gene: -; abundance: once; v_gene: TRBV29-1; CDR3nt: TGCAGCGTTCAGCTAGGGGAAAACATTCAGTACTTC; CDR3aa: CSVQLGENIQYF
j_gene: TRBJ2-2; len: 14; d_gene: -; abundance: -; v_gene: TRBV10-1; CDR3nt: TGCGCCAGCAAGACCTTCCGCGGGCCCGGGGAGCTGTTTTTT; CDR3aa: CASKTFRGPGELFF
j_gene: TRBJ2-3; len: 16; d_gene: TRBD2; abundance: -; v_gene: TRBV19; CDR3nt: TGTGCCAGTAGTATAGTAGCGGGAGCACTTGTAGATACGCAGTATTTT; CDR3aa: CASSIVAGALVDTQYF
j_gene: TRBJ2-7; len: 11; d_gene: -; abundance: -; v_gene: TRBV6-1; CDR3nt: TGTGCCACCACAGAGATCTACGAGCAGTACTTC; CDR3aa: CATTEIYEQYF
j_gene: TRBJ1-1; len: 14; d_gene: -; abundance: few; v_gene: TRBV9; CDR3nt: TGTGCCAGCAGCGCCTCGGGAATGAACACTGAAGCTTTCTTT; CDR3aa: CASSASGMNTEAFF
j_gene: TRBJ2-7; len: 17; d_gene: TRBD2; abundance: -; v_gene: TRBV4-1; CDR3nt: TGCGCCAGCAGCGGAGGACCTGGACTAGCGGGAGGAAGCGAGCAGTACTTC; CDR3aa: CASSGGPGLAGGSEQYF
j_gene: TRBJ1-2; len: 13; d_gene: TRBD1; abundance: -; v_gene: TRBV6-1; CDR3nt: TGTGCCAGCAGTGACCTAAACAGGGGCGGCTACACCTTC; CDR3aa: CASSDLNRGGYTF
j_gene: TRBJ2-3; len: 15; d_gene: -; abundance: once; v_gene: TRBV19; CDR3nt: TGTGCCAGTAGTATTTTTCGGGGATTTACAGATACGCAGTATTTT; CDR3aa: CASSIFRGFTDTQYF
j_gene: TRBJ1-6; len: 12; d_gene: -; abundance: -; v_gene: TRBV30; CDR3nt: TGTGCCTGGAGACAGGGTTGGGAACCCCTCCACTTT; CDR3aa: CAWRQGWEPLHF
j_gene: TRBJ2-1; len: 13; d_gene: -; abundance: -; v_gene: TRBV7-9; CDR3nt: TGTGCCAGCAGCTTTCCTTCGAGCAATGAGCAGTTCTTC; CDR3aa: CASSFPSSNEQFF
j_gene: TRBJ2-1; len: 13; d_gene: -; abundance: -; v_gene: TRBV7-9; CDR3nt: TGTGCCAGCAGCCTAGAGTGGAGCAATGAGCAGTTCTTC; CDR3aa: CASSLEWSNEQFF
j_gene: TRBJ2-2; len: 13; d_gene: -; abundance: -; v_gene: TRBV27; CDR3nt: TGTGCCAGCAGGCAGGGTTCCGCCGGGGAGCTGTTTTTT; CDR3aa: CASRQGSAGELFF
j_gene: TRBJ1-4; len: 15; d_gene: -; abundance: -; v_gene: TRBV6-1; CDR3nt: TGTGCCAGCAGTGAAAACCAGGGGCTGAATGAAAAACTGTTTTTT; CDR3aa: CASSENQGLNEKLFF
j_gene: TRBJ2-6; len: 17; d_gene: TRBD1; abundance: -; v_gene: TRBV5-4; CDR3nt: TGTGCCAGCAGCCACGGCAAGGACAGGCCTGGGGCCAACGTCCTGACTTTC; CDR3aa: CASSHGKDRPGANVLTF
j_gene: TRBJ2-7; len: 13; d_gene: -; abundance: once; v_gene: TRBV27; CDR3nt: TGTGCCAGCAGTTTAGACAGCTCCTACGAGCAGTACTTC; CDR3aa: CASSLDSSYEQYF
j_gene: TRBJ2-7; len: 13; d_gene: TRBD2; abundance: -; v_gene: TRBV27; CDR3nt: TGTGCCAGCAGTGTGAGCGGGAGCTACGAGCAGTACTTC; CDR3aa: CASSVSGSYEQYF
j_gene: TRBJ1-5; len: 15; d_gene: TRBD1; abundance: -; v_gene: TRBV7-2; CDR3nt: TGTGCCAGCAGCGGACAGGTCCTTAGCAATCAGCCCCAGCATTTT; CDR3aa: CASSGQVLSNQPQHF
j_gene: TRBJ2-7; len: 17; d_gene: TRBD2; abundance: -; v_gene: TRBV18; CDR3nt: TGTGCCAGCTCAAGCACTAGCGGGAGTCCAGCGTCCTACGAGCAGTACTTC; CDR3aa: CASSSTSGSPASYEQYF
j_gene: TRBJ1-1; len: 15; d_gene: -; abundance: few; v_gene: TRBV30; CDR3nt: TGTGCCTGGAGTGTATATAGGGGGATTAACACTGAAGCTTTCTTT; CDR3aa: CAWSVYRGINTEAFF